The 8 T cell receptor beta chains reported below all come from one sample, sequenced in a study of blood T cell repertoires in COVID-19. TCRdb's table, derived via immunoSEQ multiplex PCR, lists solely in-frame clones and lacks some. The table records about 81,000 clones, about 89% of them present only once. Sample: peripheral blood. The receptors here all came from an older man with active or convalescent COVID-19.

The J gene is TRBJ2-5, the V gene TRBV7-2; 8 bases agree with TRBD2. V was clipped by 1 base and J by 2 bases; unmatched bases: 0. The CDR3 is 14 amino acids. Germline CDR1 reads SGHTA; CDR2 reads FQGNSA. The CDR3 DNA reads as TGTGCCAGCAGCTTAGGCGGGGGGCAAGAGACCCAGTACTTC. Its protein is CASSLGGGQETQYF.

This chain uses TRBV27 with TRBJ2-7, with D perhaps matching TRBD1 (6 bases). The V and J ends lost 4 bases and 0 bases respectively, with 10 bases between them. Germline V gene data show CDR1 as MNHEY and CDR2 as SMNVEV (reference sequence). This CDR3 is 14 amino acids long. DNA for the CDR3: TGTGCCAGCAGTTATCAGGGGTTCTCCTACGAGCAGTACTTC. This translates into CASSYQGFSYEQYF.

This clone was counted a single time. The V and J genes are TRBV3-1 (or the pseudogene TRBV3-2) and TRBJ1-2; D is possibly TRBD1 (6 bases). With 1 base removed from V and 6 bases from J, the gap between germline ends came to 12 bases. Germline V lookup: CDR1 LGHDT, CDR2 YNNKEL (reference sequence). This CDR3 spans 14 amino acids. The CDR3 sequence is CASSQVTAGDGYTF. The CDR3, as DNA: TGTGCCAGCAGCCAAGTGACGGCAGGGGATGGCTACACCTTC.

This clone was seen only a few times. The chain recombines TRBV7-2 with TRBJ1-6; tentative D call: TRBD1 (5 bases). V was clipped by 5 bases and J by 7 bases, with 15 bases between them. CDR1 and CDR2 from the germline V gene are SGHTA and FQGNSA. The CDR3 length is 15 residues. For the CDR3, the DNA is TGTGCCAGCAGCGCGGGGACGGCTCCCAATTCACCCCTCCACTTT. It codes for CASSAGTAPNSPLHF. Looking up the rest from reference TRBV7-2 and TRBJ1-6 gives the full variable domain: GAGVSQSPSNKVTEKGKDVELRCDPISGHTALYWYRQSLGQGLEFLIYFQGNSAPDKSGLPSDRFSAERTGGSVSTLTIQRTQQEDSAVYLCASSAGTAPNSPLHFGNGTRLTVT.

The chain couples TRBV5-1 to TRBJ1-1, with 9 bases aligning to TRBD1. The CDR3 sequence is 13 residues long. Germline loops: CDR1 SGHRS, CDR2 YFSETQ. The V segment lost 5 bases and the J segment 7 bases; nucleotides outside the gene matches: 6. The CDR3 DNA reads TGCGCCAGCAGGGTCGGGACAGGGAGTGAAGCTTTCTTT. Amino acid sequence: CASRVGTGSEAFF.

The rearrangement links TRBV7-9 to TRBJ1-4; the match to TRBD1 covers 7 bases. V trimming: 4 bases; J trimming: 5 bases; junction bases outside the gene matches: 7. The CDR3 runs to 15 residues. The germline gives CDR1 SEHNR, CDR2 FQNEAQ (reference sequence). CDR3 DNA sequence: TGTGCCAGCAGCTCGGGGGACAGCAAAAATGAAAAACTGTTTTTT. Protein sequence: CASSSGDSKNEKLFF.

This clone was counted only a few times. This rearrangement joins TRBV5-4 to TRBJ1-1; 7 bases map to TRBD1. This CDR3 has 13 amino acids. The germline V gene encodes CDR1 SGHNT and CDR2 YYREEE (reference sequence). Losses at the gene ends were 6 bases for V and 6 bases for J; bases not matched to a gene: 8. This CDR3 is CASTRGRASEAFF. CDR3 bases: TGTGCCAGCACAAGGGGGCGAGCTTCTGAAGCTTTCTTT.

The chain is built from TRBV18 and TRBJ1-2, with 11 nucleotides matching TRBD1. The junction had 5 bases not matched to a gene; V was cut back by 2 bases and J by 0 bases. The CDR3 extends over 17 amino acids. Germline lookup yields CDR1 KGHSH and CDR2 LQKENI. Here the CDR3 DNA reads TGTGCCAGCTCACCATTCGGACAGGGGGCCTCTAACTATGGCTACACCTTC. Protein: CASSPFGQGASNYGYTF.